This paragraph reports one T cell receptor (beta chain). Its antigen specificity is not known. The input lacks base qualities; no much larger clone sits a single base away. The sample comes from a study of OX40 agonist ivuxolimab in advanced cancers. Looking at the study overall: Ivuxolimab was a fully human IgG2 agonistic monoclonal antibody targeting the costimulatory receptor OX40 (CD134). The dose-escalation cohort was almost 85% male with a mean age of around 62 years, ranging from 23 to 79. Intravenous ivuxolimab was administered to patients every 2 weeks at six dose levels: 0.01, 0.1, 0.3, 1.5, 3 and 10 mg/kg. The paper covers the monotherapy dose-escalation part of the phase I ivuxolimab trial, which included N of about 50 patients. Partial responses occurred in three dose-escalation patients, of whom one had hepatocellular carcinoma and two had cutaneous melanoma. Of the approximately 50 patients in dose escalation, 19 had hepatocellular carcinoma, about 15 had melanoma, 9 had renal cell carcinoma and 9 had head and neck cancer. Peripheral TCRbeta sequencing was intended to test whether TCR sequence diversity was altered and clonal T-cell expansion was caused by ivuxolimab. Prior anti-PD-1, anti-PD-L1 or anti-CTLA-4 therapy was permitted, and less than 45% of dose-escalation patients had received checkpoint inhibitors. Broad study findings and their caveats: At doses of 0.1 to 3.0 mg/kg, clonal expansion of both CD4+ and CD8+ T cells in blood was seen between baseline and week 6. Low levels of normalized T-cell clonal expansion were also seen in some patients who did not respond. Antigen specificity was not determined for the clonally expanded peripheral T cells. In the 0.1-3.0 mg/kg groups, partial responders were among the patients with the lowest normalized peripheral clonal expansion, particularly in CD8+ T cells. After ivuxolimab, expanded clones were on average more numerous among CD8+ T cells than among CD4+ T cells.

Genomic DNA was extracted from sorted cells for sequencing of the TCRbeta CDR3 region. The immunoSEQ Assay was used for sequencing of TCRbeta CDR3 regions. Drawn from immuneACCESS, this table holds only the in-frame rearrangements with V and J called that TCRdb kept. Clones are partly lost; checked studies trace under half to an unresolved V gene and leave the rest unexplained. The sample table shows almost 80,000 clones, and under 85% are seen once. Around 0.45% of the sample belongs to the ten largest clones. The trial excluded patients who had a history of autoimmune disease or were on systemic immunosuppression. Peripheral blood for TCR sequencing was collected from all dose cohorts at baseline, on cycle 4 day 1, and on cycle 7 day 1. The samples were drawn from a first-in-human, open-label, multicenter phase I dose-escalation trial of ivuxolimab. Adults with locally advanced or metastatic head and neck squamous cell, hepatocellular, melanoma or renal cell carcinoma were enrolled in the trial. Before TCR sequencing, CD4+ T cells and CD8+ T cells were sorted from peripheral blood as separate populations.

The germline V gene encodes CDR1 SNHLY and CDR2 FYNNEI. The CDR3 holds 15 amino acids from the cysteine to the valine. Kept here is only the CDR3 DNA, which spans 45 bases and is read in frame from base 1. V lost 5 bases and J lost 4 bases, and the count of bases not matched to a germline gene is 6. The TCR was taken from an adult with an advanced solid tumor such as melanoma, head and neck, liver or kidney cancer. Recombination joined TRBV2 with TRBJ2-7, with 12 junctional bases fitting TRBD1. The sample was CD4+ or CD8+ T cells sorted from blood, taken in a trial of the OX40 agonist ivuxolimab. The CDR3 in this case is CASSSGTGGYYEQYV. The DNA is TGTGCCAGCAGTTCCGGGACAGGGGGCTATTACGAGCAGTACGTC.